The 25 T cell receptor beta chains listed next were all sequenced from one sample in a study of T cell responses to AZD1222 COVID-19 vaccine. Clones were read by immunoSEQ multiplex PCR, and TCRdb kept only the in-frame ones, dropping some. The profile shows about 160,000 clones, 91% of them singletons. The sequencing here drew on peripheral blood, taken on day 0 of AZD1222 vaccination. These receptors originate from an adult in good health.

The genes are TRBV25-1 and TRBJ2-7; D not resolved. The V gene lost 3 bases and the J gene lost 4 bases, with 4 bases spanning the gap. Germline V gene lookup returns CDR1 MGHDK and CDR2 SYGVNS. The CDR3 contains 11 residues. CDR3 DNA: TGTGCCAGCAGTGACATTTACGAGCAGTACTTC. Protein sequence: CASSDIYEQYF.

The chain employs TRBV6-5 and TRBJ2-5; D assignment may be TRBD1 or TRBD2 (5 bases each). Germline V gives CDR1 MNHEY, CDR2 SVGAGI. Trimming removed 3 bases at V and 5 bases at J, with 19 bases between. The CDR3 is 16 amino acids. CDR3 sequence (DNA): TGTGCCAGCAGTTATTCCGGGACCCCGCTCGGGGAGACCCAGTACTTC. It codes for CASSYSGTPLGETQYF.

This clone was detected only once. V is TRBV5-6 and J is TRBJ1-1; D ambiguous. Germline CDR1 reads SGHDT; CDR2 reads YYEEEE. The CDR3 sequence is 14 residues long. V lost 1 base and J lost 0, with 7 bases in between. The CDR3, as DNA: TGTGCCAGCAGCTTGCGGGATTTGAACACTGAAGCTTTCTTT. It translates to CASSLRDLNTEAFF.

V usage is TRBV6-4 and J usage is TRBJ1-5, with D hard to call. The CDR3 sequence is 14 residues long. Germline V gene data show CDR1 as MRHNA and CDR2 as SNTAGT. Trimming left V 6 bases short and J 2 bases short, with 11 bases between. CDR3 residues: CASSRDLGNQPQHF. The CDR3 DNA sequence: TGTGCCAGCAGCCGGGATCTCGGCAATCAGCCCCAGCATTTT.

V is TRBV6-6 and J is TRBJ2-7, with D perhaps TRBD1 (6 bases). This CDR3 spans 15 amino acids. Per germline, CDR1 MNHNY and CDR2 SVGAGI (reference sequence). Trimming took off 5 bases at V and 4 bases at J, with 18 bases between the two ends. CDR3 loop: CASSPATGLSYEQYF. The CDR3 DNA reads TGTGCCAGCAGTCCCGCAACAGGGCTTAGTTACGAGCAGTACTTC.

The chain combines TRBV7-9 with TRBJ1-2; D is undetermined. This CDR3 contains 13 residues. Between the trimmed V and J ends, which lost 8 bases and 5 bases, there was a span of 15 bases. Germline V gives CDR1 SEHNR, CDR2 FQNEAQ (reference sequence). The CDR3 nucleotides read TGTGCCAGCGGGCGGCCTCCTGAATATGGCTACACCTTC. Translation: CASGRPPEYGYTF.

CDR3 DNA: TGTGCCAGCAGTCCTCAAGGGGGCGGCCCCGGGGAGCAGTACTTC. It codes for CASSPQGGGPGEQYF. The genes are TRBV9 and TRBJ2-7, with 7 bases fitting TRBD1. CDR3 length: 15 residues. Germline CDR1 reads SGDLS; CDR2 reads YYNGEE. V was pared by 5 bases and J by 7 bases, with 15 bases of the junction left unmatched.

Only one count was recorded for this clone. The gene calls are TRBV5-3 and TRBJ1-1; D not certain. TRBV5-3 is labeled an ORF, and its function is uncertain. CDR3 length: 14 residues. Between the trimmed V and J ends, which lost 0 bases and 1 base, there was a span of 7 bases. Written as DNA, the CDR3 is TGTGCCAGAAGCTTGGGACACCGGAACACTGAAGCTTTCTTT. This sequence encodes CARSLGHRNTEAFF.

The chain joins TRBV6-5 to TRBJ1-2; 7 bases line up with TRBD1. Looked up from germline, CDR1 is MNHEY and CDR2 is SVGAGI. The ends lost 0 bases at V and 5 bases at J; junction bases unmatched: 9. The CDR3 contains 16 residues. The CDR3 loop is CASSYSTLRGGYGYTF. CDR3 nucleotide sequence: TGTGCCAGCAGTTACTCGACTCTCAGGGGGGGATATGGCTACACCTTC.

The chain recombines TRBV2 with TRBJ1-1; possibly TRBD1 for D (5 bases). Germline lookup yields CDR1 SNHLY and CDR2 FYNNEI. CDR3 length: 11 residues. V was shortened by 9 bases and J by 11 bases, with 16 bases between the two germline ends. CDR3: CASKLGEAAFF. DNA for the CDR3: TGTGCCAGTAAACTGGGGGAGGCGGCTTTCTTT.

The chain employs TRBV28 and TRBJ2-7; D uncertain. The V gene lost 10 bases and the J gene lost 4 bases, with 17 bases spanning the gap. Germline values: CDR1 MDHEN, CDR2 SYDVKM. The CDR3 has 13 amino acids. The CDR3: CAIQSGNPYEQYF. The DNA of the CDR3 is TGTGCCATCCAAAGTGGTAATCCTTACGAGCAGTACTTC.

This sequence joins TRBV7-2 and TRBJ1-1; maybe TRBD1 (5 bases). The germline V and J ends were trimmed by 4 bases and 0 bases, with 15 bases remaining between them. This CDR3 contains 16 residues. CDR1 and CDR2 from the germline V gene are SGHTA and FQGNSA. Written as DNA, the CDR3 is TGTGCCAGCAGCTCGAGACCGACAGACCTGAACACTGAAGCTTTCTTT. This gives the protein CASSSRPTDLNTEAFF.

The chain has TRBV5-4 and TRBJ2-7; 11 bases line up with TRBD1. CDR1 and CDR2 (germline): SGHNT, YYREEE (reference sequence). With 4 bases clipped from V and 5 bases from J, the junction kept 11 bases outside the gene matches. The CDR3 contains 16 residues. CDR3 amino acids: CASSQGGQGAGNEQYF. The CDR3 coding sequence is TGTGCCAGCAGCCAAGGAGGACAGGGGGCAGGAAACGAGCAGTACTTC.

The chain recombines TRBV14 with TRBJ1-1; 7 bases map to TRBD1. V gave up 6 bases and J gave up 4 bases; unmatched junction bases: 5. The CDR3 covers 13 residues. Looked up from germline, CDR1 is SGHDN and CDR2 is FVKESK. The CDR3 loop reads CASSYAGGTEAFF. DNA for the CDR3: TGTGCCAGCAGTTACGCAGGGGGCACTGAAGCTTTCTTT.

The chain joins TRBV25-1 to TRBJ1-1, with D perhaps TRBD1 (5 bases). The germline V and J ends were trimmed by 3 bases and 6 bases, with 14 bases remaining between them. Germline CDR1 MGHDK, CDR2 SYGVNS. The CDR3 runs to 14 residues. The CDR3 DNA sequence: TGTGCCAGCAGTGAGCGGGGGACCGGCCCTGAAGCTTTCTTT. This gives the protein CASSERGTGPEAFF.

This clone was found a few times. This chain connects TRBV28 to TRBJ1-1, with D unclear. Per germline, CDR1 MDHEN and CDR2 SYDVKM. V was shortened by 10 bases and J by 0 bases, with 9 bases between the two germline ends. The length of the CDR3 is 12 residues. The CDR3 DNA sequence: TGTGCCACCCGGGAAATGAACACTGAAGCTTTCTTT. Residues: CATREMNTEAFF.

This sequence joins TRBV19 and TRBJ1-1, with D uncertain. The CDR3 is 13 residues long. Per the germline V gene, CDR1 is LNHDA and CDR2 is SQIVND (reference sequence). V was cut by 8 bases and J by 5 bases, with 15 bases left in between. The CDR3 protein is CASADRPATEAFF. CDR3 sequence (DNA): TGTGCCAGTGCTGATCGGCCGGCTACTGAAGCTTTCTTT.

This clone was counted once. The chain recombines TRBV2 with TRBJ1-1; unclear D gene. The germline V gene encodes CDR1 SNHLY and CDR2 FYNNEI. Trimming took off 10 bases at V and 1 base at J, with 10 bases between the two ends. The CDR3 consists of 12 residues. CDR3 in amino acids: CATGWGNTEAFF. The CDR3 region has the DNA TGTGCCACTGGGTGGGGGAACACTGAAGCTTTCTTT.

The V gene is TRBV9, the J gene TRBJ2-7; 7 positions match TRBD1. The V and J ends lost 0 bases and 0 bases, in that order; junction bases with no gene match: 3. Germline V gene sequence: CDR1 SGDLS, CDR2 YYNGEE. CDR3 length equals 15 residues. DNA for the CDR3: TGTGCCAGCAGCGTAGGAGACAGGGTCTCCTACGAGCAGTACTTC. It yields the protein CASSVGDRVSYEQYF.

V is TRBV5-6 and J is TRBJ1-1; D remains ambiguous. Germline V lookup: CDR1 SGHDT, CDR2 YYEEEE. V lost 4 bases, J lost 0 bases, and 13 bases lay in between. This CDR3 is 15 amino acids long. The CDR3 loop is CASSLGRAMNTEAFF. CDR3 sequence (DNA): TGTGCCAGCAGCCTTGGGCGGGCGATGAACACTGAAGCTTTCTTT.

This CDR3 reads CAWSGQVGTEAFF. For the CDR3, the DNA is TGTGCCTGGAGTGGACAGGTTGGCACTGAAGCTTTCTTT. This sequence joins TRBV30 and TRBJ1-1; a possible D gene is TRBD1 (6 bases). The CDR3 consists of 13 residues. The V end was cut by 1 base, the J end by 4 bases, with 10 bases between. Germline CDR1 GTSNPN, CDR2 SVGIG (reference sequence).

The chain combines TRBV19 with TRBJ1-1; D remains unclear. V was clipped by 3 bases and J by 0 bases, with 11 bases between them. The CDR3 totals 15 residues. CDR1 LNHDA and CDR2 SQIVND come from the germline V gene (reference sequence). The chain's CDR3 is CASSIGSDLNTEAFF. CDR3 nucleotide sequence: TGTGCCAGTAGTATCGGATCGGATCTGAACACTGAAGCTTTCTTT.

The genes are TRBV27 and TRBJ1-5, with D perhaps matching TRBD1 (6 bases). This CDR3 has 15 residues. CDR1 is MNHEY and CDR2 is SMNVEV in the germline V gene (reference sequence). The V end was cut by 2 bases, the J end by 6 bases, with 14 bases between. CDR3 sequence: CASSLEGGRSQPQHF. CDR3 sequence (DNA): TGTGCCAGCAGTTTAGAGGGGGGGCGGAGTCAGCCCCAGCATTTT.

The CDR3 DNA sequence: TGCGCCAGCAGCTTCACCATCCCCACAGATACGCAGTATTTT. Translated, it gives CASSFTIPTDTQYF. The V and J genes are TRBV5-1 and TRBJ2-3; no clear D. V gave up 2 bases and J gave up 2 bases, with 9 bases separating them. Germline V gene sequence: CDR1 SGHRS, CDR2 YFSETQ. There are 14 residues in the CDR3.

The J gene is TRBJ1-3, the V gene TRBV11-3; possibly TRBD1 for D (6 bases). V dropped 0 bases and J dropped 0 bases, with 18 bases sitting between them. Per the germline V gene, CDR1 is SGHNT and CDR2 is YENEEA. This CDR3 contains 19 residues. DNA of the CDR3: TGTGCCAGCAGCTTAGATCCCCGTCAGGGGCGGAACTCTGGAAACACCATATATTTT. Translation: CASSLDPRQGRNSGNTIYF.